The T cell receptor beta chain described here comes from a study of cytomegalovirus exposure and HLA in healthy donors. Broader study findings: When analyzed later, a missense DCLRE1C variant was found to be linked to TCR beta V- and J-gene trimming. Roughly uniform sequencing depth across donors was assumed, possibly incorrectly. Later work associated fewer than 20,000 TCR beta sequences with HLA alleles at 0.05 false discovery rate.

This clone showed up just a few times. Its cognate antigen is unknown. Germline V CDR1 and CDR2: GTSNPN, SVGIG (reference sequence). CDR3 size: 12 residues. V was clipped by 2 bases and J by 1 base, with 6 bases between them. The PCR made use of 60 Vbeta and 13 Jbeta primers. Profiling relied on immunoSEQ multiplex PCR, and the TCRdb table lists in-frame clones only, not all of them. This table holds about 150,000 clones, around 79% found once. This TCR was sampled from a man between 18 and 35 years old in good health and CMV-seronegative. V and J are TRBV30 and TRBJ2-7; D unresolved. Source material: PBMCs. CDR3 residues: CAWSLTSYEQYF. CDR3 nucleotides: TGTGCCTGGAGTCTGACATCCTACGAGCAGTACTTC.